The rows below give T cell receptor beta chains drawn from one sample of a study of blood T cell repertoires in COVID-19. Produced via immunoSEQ multiplex PCR; TCRdb's table is partial and in-frame only. The sample lists under 300,000 clones; approximately 86% were seen once. Sequenced material: peripheral blood. The receptors come from a woman in her 70s with active or convalescent COVID-19. CDR3s include the opening cysteine and the closing phenylalanine or tryptophan. D genes are given only for firm matches.

TRBD1	TRBV6-5	TRBJ1-4	TGTGCCAGCAGCCTACCGGGACAGGGAGGAAAACTGTTTTTT	CASSLPGQGGKLFF
TRBD1	TRBV6-5	TRBJ1-2	TGTGCCAGCAGCAGGGGGACAGAGGTTAACTATGGCTACACCTTC	CASSRGTEVNYGYTF
NA	TRBV3-1/TRBV3-2	TRBJ1-6	TGTGCCAGCAGCCAAGAGGCCTCCTATAATTCACCCCTCCACTTT	CASSQEASYNSPLHF
NA	TRBV19	TRBJ1-1	TGTGCCAGTAGTCCCCCCATCCACACTGAAGCTTTCTTT	CASSPPIHTEAFF
NA	TRBV7-2	TRBJ1-2	TGTGCCAGCAGGTGGGAGGGCACCTATGGCTACACCTTC	CASRWEGTYGYTF
NA	TRBV6-5	TRBJ2-7	TGTGCCAGCGGTAGCCTGGGACACTACGAGCAGTACTTC	CASGSLGHYEQYF
NA	TRBV15	TRBJ1-2	TGTGCCACCAGCCGCAGACAGCAGGCCCAAAACACCTTC	CATSRRQQAQNTF
TRBD1	TRBV5-6	TRBJ1-4	TGTGCCAGCAGCTTAACGAAGGGGGCCCTGCCCTCTAATGAAAAACTGTTTTTT	CASSLTKGALPSNEKLFF
TRBD1	TRBV15	TRBJ1-3	TGTGCCTCTGGACAGGCCTCTGGAAACACCATATATTTT	CASGQASGNTIYF
NA	TRBV9	TRBJ1-5	TGTGCCAGCAGCGTAGAACAGAATCAGCCCCAGCATTTT	CASSVEQNQPQHF
NA	TRBV19	TRBJ1-6	TGTGCCAGTAGTCCGTTCAATTCACCCCTCCACTTT	CASSPFNSPLHF
NA	TRBV6-2/TRBV6-3	TRBJ2-1	TGTGCCAGCAGTTATGACCCCTCAACCGGGGGAGCGTTCTCGGGCCCTGAGCAGTTCTTC	CASSYDPSTGGAFSGPEQFF
NA	TRBV9	TRBJ2-6	TGTGCCAGCAGCGTAGCTAGCTCTGGGGCCAACGTCCTGACTTTC	CASSVASSGANVLTF